This T cell receptor beta chain was documented in a study of Graves' ophthalmopathy and Graves' hyperthyroidism. Amplifying from RNA transcripts, the study obtained TCR beta CDR3 regions. The first round was an RT-PCR with HTBI primers, and the second round was a multiplex PCR. TCRdb reanalysed the multiplex PCR reads using MiXCR and keeps one entry per CDR3 protein. The profile shows more than 550,000 distinct CDR3 sequences, about 40% of them singletons. This CDR3 is built from 13 residues. V shed 7 bases and J shed 4 bases, with 13 bases lying between them. J is TRBJ1-1 and V is TRBV12-3 or TRBV12-4; unclear D gene. This clonotype originated in an adult man with Graves' ophthalmopathy. The specimen was peripheral blood. CDR3 nucleotide sequence: TGTGCCAGCACCGAAGGGAGGTCCACTGAAGCTTTCTTT. Its translation is CASTEGRSTEAFF.